A selection of T cell receptor beta chains follows, all from one sample in a study of response to subunit inactivated influenza vaccine. From the RT-PCR reads, TCRdb called clonotypes with MiXCR, one entry per CDR3 protein. The sample shows hundreds of thousands of distinct CDR3 sequences, less than 15% of them seen only once. The specimen was PBMCs from blood, collected roughly 15 days before vaccination. All receptors derive from a man aged 45 to 65 who received an inactivated influenza vaccine. The conserved cysteine and the conserved F or W are not part of the CDR3 here. A D gene is named only where the DNA matches it firmly. For some rows the clone size is stated as once, few or many, or as a class when expanded; others skip it.

TRBD1 TRBJ2-1 - TRBV24-1 ATRGTGEGEQF
- TRBJ2-3 many TRBV12-3/TRBV12-4 ASSTPGPRTDTQY
- TRBJ2-3 - TRBV7-2 ASSLLGGQADTQY
- TRBJ2-5 - TRBV11-2 ASSAPDGRLTQY
- TRBJ2-2 few TRBV3-1 ASSGERMNTGELF
- TRBJ2-3 - TRBV12-3/TRBV12-4 ASRHSGGGDTQY
- TRBJ2-7 many TRBV4-2 ASSQGGFYAQY
- TRBJ1-1 - TRBV20-1 SATPRRMNTEAF
- TRBJ2-7 - TRBV5-5 ASSSGPGGVSYEQY
TRBD1 TRBJ1-6 few TRBV6-5 ASSYYDRQGQTLH
TRBD2 TRBJ2-5 once TRBV29-1 SVSPGTSAQETQY
TRBD2 TRBJ2-3 few TRBV5-6 ASSQGLAGPSTDTQY
- TRBJ2-3 few TRBV19 ASSPTRSDTQY
TRBD1 TRBJ2-5 - TRBV10-3 AINAGTGAETQY
- TRBJ1-5 few TRBV28 ATLPGREKGNQPQH
TRBD2 TRBJ2-3 few TRBV5-6 ASRYLAGVKDTQY
- TRBJ2-7 many TRBV18 ASSRDRTYEQY
- TRBJ2-3 few TRBV12-3/TRBV12-4 ASVRGSADTQY
TRBD1 TRBJ1-4 few TRBV27 ASSLRGQGSEKLF
- TRBJ1-6 many TRBV7-9 ASSLDISPLH
- TRBJ2-2 few TRBV27 ASSTTWNTGELF
TRBD2 TRBJ2-1 few TRBV4-1 ASSQLGVGGNEQF
TRBD2 TRBJ2-1 - TRBV4-1 ASQGIAGYINEQF